This note documents a single T cell receptor beta chain sequence. The sample comes from a study of T cells in Graves' hyperthyroidism and ophthalmopathy. Trimming cost V 0 bases and J 5 bases, with 7 bases left between them. The CDR3 totals 14 residues. Germline assignment: CDR1 LNHNV and CDR2 YYDKDF (reference sequence). Amplification targeted TCR beta CDR3 regions from RNA transcripts. The HTBI primer set drove a first-round RT-PCR of the TCR CDR3. Each CDR3 protein is one row after TCRdb ran MiXCR on the multiplex PCR reads. This sample has more than 500,000 distinct CDR3 sequences, with around 15% found just once.

Material: blood. This sequence originates from a woman aged 40 to 49 with Graves' hyperthyroidism. This chain links TRBV15 with TRBJ1-4; the D is unclear. CDR3 nucleotides: TGTGCCACCAGCAGAGATTCCGGGAATGAAAAACTGTTTTTT. This sequence encodes CATSRDSGNEKLFF.